The sequence of this TCR beta chain was determined in a study of control samples from healthy donors and cancer patients. The CDR3 covers 15 residues. V trimming: 4 bases; J trimming: 7 bases; junction bases outside the gene matches: 7. Germline V gene data show CDR1 as SGHRS and CDR2 as YFSETQ. TCRdb's table, derived via immunoSEQ multiplex PCR, lists solely in-frame clones and lacks some. The sample yields about 230,000 clones, around 80% seen once. The specimen was PBMCs. The rearrangement links TRBV5-1 to TRBJ1-4, with TRBD1 matching over 10 bases. The TCR was taken from a woman in her fifties or sixties with lung cancer. The DNA for the CDR3 is TGCGCCAGCAGCGAGCCGAGGACAGGGGGTGAAAAACTGTTTTTT. Translation: CASSEPRTGGEKLFF.